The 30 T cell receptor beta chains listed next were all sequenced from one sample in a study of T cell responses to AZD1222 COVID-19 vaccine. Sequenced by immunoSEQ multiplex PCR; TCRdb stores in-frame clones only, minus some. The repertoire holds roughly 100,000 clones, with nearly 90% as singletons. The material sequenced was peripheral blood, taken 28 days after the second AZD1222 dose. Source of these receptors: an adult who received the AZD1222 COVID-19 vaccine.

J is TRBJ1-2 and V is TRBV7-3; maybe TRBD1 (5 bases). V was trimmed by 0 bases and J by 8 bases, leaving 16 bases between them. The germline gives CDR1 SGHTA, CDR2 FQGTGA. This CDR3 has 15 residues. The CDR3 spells CASSLTGDRGEGYTF. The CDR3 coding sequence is TGTGCCAGCAGCTTAACCGGGGACCGTGGGGAGGGCTACACCTTC.

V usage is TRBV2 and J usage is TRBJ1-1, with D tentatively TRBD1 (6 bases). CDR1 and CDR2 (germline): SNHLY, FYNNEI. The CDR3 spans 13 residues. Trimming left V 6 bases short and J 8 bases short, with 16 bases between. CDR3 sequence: CASSLHGGQEAFF. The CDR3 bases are TGTGCCAGCAGCCTCCATGGGGGGCAAGAAGCTTTCTTT.

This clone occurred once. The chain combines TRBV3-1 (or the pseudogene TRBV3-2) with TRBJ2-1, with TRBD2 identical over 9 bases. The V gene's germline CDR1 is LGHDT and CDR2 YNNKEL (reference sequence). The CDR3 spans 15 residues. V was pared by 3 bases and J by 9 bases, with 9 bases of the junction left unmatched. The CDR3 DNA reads TGTGCCAGCAGCCATTCCTTAGCGGGAGCATCTGAGCAGTTCTTC. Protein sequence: CASSHSLAGASEQFF.

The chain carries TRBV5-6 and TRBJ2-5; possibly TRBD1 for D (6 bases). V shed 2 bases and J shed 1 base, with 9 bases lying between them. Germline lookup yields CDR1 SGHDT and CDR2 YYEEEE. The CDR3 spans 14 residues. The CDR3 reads CASSLTGSQETQYF. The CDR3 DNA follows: TGTGCCAGCAGCTTAACAGGGTCCCAAGAGACCCAGTACTTC.

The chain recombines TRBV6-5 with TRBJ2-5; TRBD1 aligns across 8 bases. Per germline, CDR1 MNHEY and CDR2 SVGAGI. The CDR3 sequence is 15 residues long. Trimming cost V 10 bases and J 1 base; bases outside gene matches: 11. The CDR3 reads CATSPGTGLQETQYF. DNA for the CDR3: TGTGCCACGTCTCCCGGGACAGGACTCCAAGAGACCCAGTACTTC.

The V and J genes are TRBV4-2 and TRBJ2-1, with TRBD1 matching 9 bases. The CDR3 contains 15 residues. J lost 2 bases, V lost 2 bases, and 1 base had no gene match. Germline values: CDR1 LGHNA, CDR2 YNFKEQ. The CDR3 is CASSQTGGAYNEQFF. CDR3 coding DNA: TGTGCCAGCAGCCAAACAGGGGGCGCCTACAATGAGCAGTTCTTC.

The CDR3 sequence is CASSEGLGDNEQFF. CDR3 coding DNA: TGTGCCAGCAGTGAGGGGCTAGGGGACAATGAGCAGTTCTTC. The chain has TRBV2 and TRBJ2-1, with a possible D match to TRBD1 (5 bases). The CDR3 is made up of 14 amino acids. CDR1 and CDR2 from the germline V gene are SNHLY and FYNNEI. V lost 3 bases, J lost 5 bases, and 11 bases lay in between.

The CDR3 spells CASSFLGHPSNEQFF. CDR3 DNA sequence: TGTGCCAGCAGCTTCTTGGGACACCCCTCCAATGAGCAGTTCTTC. The chain links TRBV11-2 to TRBJ2-1; D might be TRBD1 (6 bases). The CDR3 consists of 15 residues. Trimming removed 3 bases from V and 6 bases from J, with 15 bases in between. Germline-derived CDR1 and CDR2 are SGHAT and FQNNGV. The full variable domain, with the rest looked up from reference TRBV11-2 and TRBJ2-1, is EAGVAQSPRYKIIEKRQSVAFWCNPISGHATLYWYQQILGQGPKLLIQFQNNGVVDDSQLPKDRFSAERLKGVDSTLKIQPAKLEDSAVYLCASSFLGHPSNEQFFGPGTRLTVL.

The DNA of the CDR3 is TGTGCCACGGGGAGGGGGGACAGGGGCACAGATACGCAGTATTTT. It is translated as CATGRGDRGTDTQYF. The chain combines TRBV24-1 with TRBJ2-3; 9 bases align to TRBD1. From germline, CDR1 is KGHDR and CDR2 SFDVKD. The CDR3 is 15 residues long. V trimming: 10 bases; J trimming: 1 base; junction bases outside the gene matches: 8.

The CDR3 DNA sequence: TGCAGTGCCGGAGTAGTCTATGGCTACACCTTC. It encodes CSAGVVYGYTF. This chain uses TRBV20-1 with TRBJ1-2; D is unresolved. The CDR3 consists of 11 residues. V lost 6 bases, J lost 4 bases, and 9 bases lay in between. Germline CDR1 is DFQATT and CDR2 is SNEGSKA (reference sequence).

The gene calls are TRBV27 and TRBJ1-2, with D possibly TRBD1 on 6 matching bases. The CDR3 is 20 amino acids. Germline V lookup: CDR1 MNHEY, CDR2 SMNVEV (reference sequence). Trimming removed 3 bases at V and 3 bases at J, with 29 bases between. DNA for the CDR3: TGTGCCAGCAGTTTCAGAACTCAACCTCCAGCTCAACAGGGTTACTATGGCTACACCTTC. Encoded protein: CASSFRTQPPAQQGYYGYTF.

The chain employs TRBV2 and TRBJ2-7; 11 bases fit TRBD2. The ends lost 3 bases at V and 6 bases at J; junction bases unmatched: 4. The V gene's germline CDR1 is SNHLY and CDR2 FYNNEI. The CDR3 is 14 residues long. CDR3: CASSDTSGSGEQYF. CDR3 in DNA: TGTGCCAGCAGTGATACTAGCGGGAGTGGCGAGCAGTACTTC.

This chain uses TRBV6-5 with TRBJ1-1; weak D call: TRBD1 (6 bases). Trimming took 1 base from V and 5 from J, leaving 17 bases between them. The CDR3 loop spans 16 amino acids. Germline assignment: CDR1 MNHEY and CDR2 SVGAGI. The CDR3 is CASSYWSPKQGTEAFF. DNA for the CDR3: TGTGCCAGCAGTTACTGGAGTCCGAAACAGGGAACTGAAGCTTTCTTT.

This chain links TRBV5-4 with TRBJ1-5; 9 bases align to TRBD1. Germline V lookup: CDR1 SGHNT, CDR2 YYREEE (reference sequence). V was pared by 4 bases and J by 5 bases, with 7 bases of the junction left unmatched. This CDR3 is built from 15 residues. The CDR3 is CASSRGTGSHQPQHF. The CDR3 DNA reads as TGTGCCAGCAGCCGCGGGACAGGGAGCCATCAGCCCCAGCATTTT.

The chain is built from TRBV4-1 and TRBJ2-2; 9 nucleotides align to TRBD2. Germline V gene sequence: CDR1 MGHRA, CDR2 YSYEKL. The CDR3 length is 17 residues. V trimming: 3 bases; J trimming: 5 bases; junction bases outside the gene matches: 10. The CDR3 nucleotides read TGCGCCAGCAGCCAGGTGATAGCGGGAGTGTTAACCGGGGAGCTGTTTTTT. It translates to CASSQVIAGVLTGELFF.

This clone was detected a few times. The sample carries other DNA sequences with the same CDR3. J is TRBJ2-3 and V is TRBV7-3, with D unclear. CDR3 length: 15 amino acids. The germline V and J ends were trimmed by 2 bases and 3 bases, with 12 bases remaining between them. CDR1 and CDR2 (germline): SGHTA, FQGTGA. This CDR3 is CASSLLGSSTDTQYF. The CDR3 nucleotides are TGTGCCAGCAGCTTATTAGGGTCATCGACAGATACGCAGTATTTT.

Here the CDR3 DNA reads TGTGCCAGCAGCCCAGACCCAGGGGCCGCAGATACGCAGTATTTT. Protein: CASSPDPGAADTQYF. The chain combines TRBV7-9 with TRBJ2-3; TRBD1 might be the D (6 bases). Per germline, CDR1 SEHNR and CDR2 FQNEAQ (reference sequence). V lost 5 bases to trimming and J lost 4 bases, with 16 bases between them. CDR3 length: 15 amino acids.

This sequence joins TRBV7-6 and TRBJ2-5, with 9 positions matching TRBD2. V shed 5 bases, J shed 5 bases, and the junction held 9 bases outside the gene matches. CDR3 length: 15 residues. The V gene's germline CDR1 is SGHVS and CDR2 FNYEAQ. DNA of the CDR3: TGTGCCAGCAGCGCGGGAGCGGGAGGATTGGAGACCCAGTACTTC. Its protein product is CASSAGAGGLETQYF.

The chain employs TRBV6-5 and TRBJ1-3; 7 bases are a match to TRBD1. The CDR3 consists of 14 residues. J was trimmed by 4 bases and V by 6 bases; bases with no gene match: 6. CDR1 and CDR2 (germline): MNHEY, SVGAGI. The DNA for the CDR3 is TGTGCCAGCAGACCCAGGGGGTCGGGAAACACCATATATTTT. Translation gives CASRPRGSGNTIYF.

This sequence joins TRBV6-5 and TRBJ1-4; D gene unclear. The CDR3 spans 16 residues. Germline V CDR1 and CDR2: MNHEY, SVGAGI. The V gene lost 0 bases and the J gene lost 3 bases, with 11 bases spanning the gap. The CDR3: CASSYSAGRSNEKLFF. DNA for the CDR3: TGTGCCAGCAGTTACTCAGCAGGACGGTCTAATGAAAAACTGTTTTTT.

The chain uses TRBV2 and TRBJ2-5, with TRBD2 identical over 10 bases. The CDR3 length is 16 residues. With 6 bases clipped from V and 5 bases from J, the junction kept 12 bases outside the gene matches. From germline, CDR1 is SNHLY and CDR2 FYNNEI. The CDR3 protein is CASRIAGGGGAETQYF. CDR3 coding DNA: TGTGCCAGCAGAATAGCGGGAGGAGGGGGGGCTGAGACCCAGTACTTC.

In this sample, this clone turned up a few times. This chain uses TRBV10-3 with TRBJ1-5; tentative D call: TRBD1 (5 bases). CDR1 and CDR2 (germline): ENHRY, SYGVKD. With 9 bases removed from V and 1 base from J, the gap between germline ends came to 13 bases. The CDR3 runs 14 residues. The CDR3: CAIRGEGSNQPQHF. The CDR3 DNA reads TGTGCCATTCGGGGGGAGGGGAGCAATCAGCCCCAGCATTTT.

DNA of the CDR3: TGTGCCAGCAGTGAAAGCGGGGAGCTGTTTTTT. This sequence encodes CASSESGELFF. This chain links TRBV2 with TRBJ2-2; D uncertain. V lost 2 bases and J 7 bases, leaving 2 bases between the germline ends. Germline V gene data show CDR1 as SNHLY and CDR2 as FYNNEI. The CDR3 runs to 11 residues.

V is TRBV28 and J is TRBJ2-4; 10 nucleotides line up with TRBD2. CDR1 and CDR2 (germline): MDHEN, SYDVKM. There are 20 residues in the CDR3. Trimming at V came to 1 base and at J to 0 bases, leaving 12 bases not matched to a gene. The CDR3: CASSLYRLAGTVLAKNIQYF. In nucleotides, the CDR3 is TGTGCCAGCAGTTTATACCGACTAGCGGGTACAGTTCTAGCCAAAAACATTCAGTACTTC.

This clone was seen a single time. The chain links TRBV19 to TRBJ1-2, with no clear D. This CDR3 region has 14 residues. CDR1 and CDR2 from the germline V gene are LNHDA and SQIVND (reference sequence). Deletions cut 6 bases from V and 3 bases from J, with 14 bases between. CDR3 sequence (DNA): TGTGCCAGTAGCATCGCTTCTGTCGACTATGGCTACACCTTC. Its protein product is CASSIASVDYGYTF.

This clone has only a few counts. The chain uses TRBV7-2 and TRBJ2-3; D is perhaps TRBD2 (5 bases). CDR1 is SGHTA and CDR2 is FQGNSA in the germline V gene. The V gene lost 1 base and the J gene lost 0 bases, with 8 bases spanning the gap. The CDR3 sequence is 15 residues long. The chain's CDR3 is CASSLVEASTDTQYF. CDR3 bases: TGTGCCAGCAGCTTAGTGGAGGCTAGCACAGATACGCAGTATTTT.

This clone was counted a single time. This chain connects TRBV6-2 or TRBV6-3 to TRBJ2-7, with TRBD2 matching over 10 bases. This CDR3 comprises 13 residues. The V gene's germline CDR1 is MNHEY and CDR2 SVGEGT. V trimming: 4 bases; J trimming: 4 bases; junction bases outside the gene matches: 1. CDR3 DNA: TGTGCCAGCAGTTTACTAGCGGGATACGAGCAGTACTTC. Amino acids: CASSLLAGYEQYF.

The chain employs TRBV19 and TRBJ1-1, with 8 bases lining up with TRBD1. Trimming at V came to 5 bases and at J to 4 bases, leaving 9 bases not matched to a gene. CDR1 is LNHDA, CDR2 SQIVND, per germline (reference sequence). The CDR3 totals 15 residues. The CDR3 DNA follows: TGTGCCAGTAGTCTAAGGACAGGGTGGAGCACTGAAGCTTTCTTT. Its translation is CASSLRTGWSTEAFF.

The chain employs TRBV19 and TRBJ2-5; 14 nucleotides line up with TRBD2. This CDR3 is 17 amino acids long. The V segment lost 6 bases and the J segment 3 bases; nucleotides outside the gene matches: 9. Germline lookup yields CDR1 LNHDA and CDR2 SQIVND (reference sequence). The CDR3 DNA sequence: TGTGCCAGTAGCCTTGGTGGGGGACTAGCGGGAGAAGAGACCCAGTACTTC. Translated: CASSLGGGLAGEETQYF.

The CDR3 loop is CASGQGSPASGNTIYF. The CDR3 bases are TGTGCCAGCGGACAGGGTAGCCCGGCCTCTGGAAACACCATATATTTT. V and J are TRBV11-2 and TRBJ1-3; 8 bases fit TRBD1. V dropped 8 bases and J dropped 0; count of bases not matched to a gene: 9. The germline V gene has CDR1 SGHAT and CDR2 FQNNGV. The CDR3 loop spans 16 amino acids.